These T cell receptor beta chains were read from a single sample in a study of Ad26.COV2.S vaccination and SARS-CoV-2 variants. Some clones are missing from TCRdb's copy, which holds only in-frame ones; the method was immunoSEQ multiplex PCR. The data contain around 450,000 clones, roughly 88% of them singletons. The sequenced sample was peripheral blood, obtained in a trial of Ad26.COV2.S vaccine versus placebo. All receptors derive from a person aged 18-65 years who received the Ad26.COV2.S COVID-19 vaccine or a placebo. The CDR3 runs from the conserved cysteine through the conserved F or W. D genes are given only for firm matches. Expanded clones get a size class; other rows say once, few or many, or leave the size out.

TRBJ2-1 | . | TRBD2 | TRBV6-5 | CASTSSGGAWNEQFF | TGTGCCAGCACTTCCTCGGGGGGGGCTTGGAATGAGCAGTTCTTC
TRBJ1-1 | . | . | TRBV28 | CASSLYRGGYTEAFF | TGTGCCAGCAGTTTATATCGGGGGGGATACACTGAAGCTTTCTTT
TRBJ2-5 | . | TRBD2 | TRBV7-6 | CASSSRGSGGQETQYF | TGTGCCAGCAGCTCCCGGGGTAGCGGGGGGCAAGAGACCCAGTACTTC
TRBJ1-1 | . | . | TRBV20-1 | CSASTGITEAFF | TGCAGTGCTAGTACAGGGATAACTGAAGCTTTCTTT
TRBJ1-4 | . | . | TRBV5-6 | CASSLSRKANEKLFF | TGTGCCAGCAGCTTGTCCCGGAAGGCAAATGAAAAACTGTTTTTT
TRBJ1-3 | . | TRBD1 | TRBV4-1 | CASSQDFRDRGTRDGNTIYF | TGCGCCAGCAGCCAAGATTTCCGGGACAGGGGAACTCGGGACGGAAACACCATATATTTT
TRBJ1-5 | . | . | TRBV11-2 | CASSSTGKPQHF | TGTGCCAGCAGCTCAACAGGGAAGCCCCAGCATTTT
TRBJ2-5 | . | . | TRBV6-2/TRBV6-3 | CASSPRIPLYF | TGTGCCAGCAGTCCCCGAATCCCCTTGTACTTC
TRBJ2-7 | . | . | TRBV12-3/TRBV12-4 | CASSFSSSYEQYF | TGTGCCAGCAGTTTCAGTAGCTCCTACGAGCAGTACTTC
TRBJ2-3 | . | TRBD2 | TRBV5-4 | CASSLPGGASDTQYF | TGTGCCAGCAGCTTGCCCGGGGGGGCGTCAGATACGCAGTATTTT
TRBJ2-5 | . | . | TRBV24-1 | CATSDLHGQGQETQYF | TGTGCCACCAGTGATTTGCACGGGCAGGGGCAAGAGACCCAGTACTTC
TRBJ2-5 | . | TRBD1 | TRBV7-7 | CASSVDRVSEKTQYF | TGTGCCAGCAGCGTAGACAGGGTTTCGGAGAAGACCCAGTACTTC
TRBJ2-3 | . | TRBD2 | TRBV11-2 | CASSLGVLASGGGTDTQYF | TGTGCCAGCAGCTTAGGTGTTTTGGCTAGCGGGGGGGGGACAGATACGCAGTATTTT
TRBJ2-7 | once | TRBD1 | TRBV19 | CASSISGQGVNEQYF | TGTGCCAGTAGTATATCGGGACAGGGGGTGAACGAGCAGTACTTC
TRBJ2-5 | once | TRBD2 | TRBV28 | CASSTTSRETQYF | TGTGCCAGCAGTACGACTAGCCGAGAGACCCAGTACTTC
TRBJ2-3 | . | TRBD2 | TRBV2 | CASTRGGSGGAQYF | TGTGCCAGCACCCGAGGCGGTAGCGGGGGGGCGCAGTATTTT
TRBJ1-1 | . | . | TRBV15 | CATSRTRTANTEAFF | TGTGCCACCAGCCGAACTCGGACAGCGAACACTGAAGCTTTCTTT
TRBJ2-6 | . | . | TRBV7-6 | CASSLGPSSGANVLTF | TGTGCCAGCAGCTTAGGGCCGAGCTCTGGGGCCAACGTCCTGACTTTC
TRBJ2-1 | . | TRBD2 | TRBV7-2 | CASSGGVSGAYNEQFF | TGTGCCAGCAGCGGAGGGGTAAGCGGGGCCTACAATGAGCAGTTCTTC
TRBJ1-1 | once | TRBD1 | TRBV12-5 | CASGWGTDNTEAFF | TGTGCTAGTGGTTGGGGGACAGACAACACTGAAGCTTTCTTT
TRBJ1-1 | . | TRBD1 | TRBV14 | CASSLFTGANTEAFF | TGTGCCAGCAGCCTATTTACAGGGGCGAACACTGAAGCTTTCTTT
TRBJ2-4 | . | . | TRBV3-1/TRBV3-2 | CASSLGGNIQYF | TGTGCCAGCAGTCTTGGGGGGAACATTCAGTACTTC
TRBJ1-2 | . | TRBD1 | TRBV7-2 | CASSAGGNYGYTF | TGTGCCAGTTCGGCAGGGGGGAACTATGGCTACACCTTC
TRBJ2-5 | . | TRBD1 | TRBV23-1 | CAKFRDRRRKTQYF | TGCGCCAAGTTCCGGGACAGGAGGAGAAAGACCCAGTACTTC
TRBJ2-1 | . | . | TRBV2 | CASSEMGDPSHEQFF | TGTGCCAGCAGTGAAATGGGGGACCCTTCCCATGAGCAGTTCTTC
TRBJ1-3 | . | TRBD1 | TRBV4-1 | CASSQGDRAGNTIYF | TGCGCCAGCAGCCAAGGGGACAGGGCTGGAAACACCATATATTTT
TRBJ2-3 | . | . | TRBV6-5 | CASSYGGSDTQYF | TGTGCCAGCAGTTATGGGGGGTCAGATACGCAGTATTTT
TRBJ1-2 | . | . | TRBV6-5 | CASSLTRQDGYTF | TGTGCCAGCAGCTTAACACGTCAAGACGGCTACACCTTC
TRBJ1-1 | few | . | TRBV2 | CASLLQGSGTEAFF | TGTGCCAGCCTCTTACAGGGAAGTGGAACTGAAGCTTTCTTT
TRBJ2-3 | . | . | TRBV28 | CASSQDYPTTDTQYF | TGTGCCAGCAGTCAGGACTACCCTACCACAGATACGCAGTATTTT
TRBJ2-3 | . | . | TRBV27 | CASSLKGAAPRTDTQYF | TGTGCCAGCAGTTTAAAGGGTGCAGCGCCACGCACAGATACGCAGTATTTT
TRBJ2-2 | . | . | TRBV3-1/TRBV3-2 | CASSQVAGRGELFF | TGTGCCAGCAGCCAAGTCGCAGGTCGCGGGGAGCTGTTTTTT
TRBJ1-6 | . | TRBD1 | TRBV28 | CASSSQGQFNSPLHF | TGTGCCAGCAGTTCCCAGGGACAGTTTAATTCACCCCTCCACTTT